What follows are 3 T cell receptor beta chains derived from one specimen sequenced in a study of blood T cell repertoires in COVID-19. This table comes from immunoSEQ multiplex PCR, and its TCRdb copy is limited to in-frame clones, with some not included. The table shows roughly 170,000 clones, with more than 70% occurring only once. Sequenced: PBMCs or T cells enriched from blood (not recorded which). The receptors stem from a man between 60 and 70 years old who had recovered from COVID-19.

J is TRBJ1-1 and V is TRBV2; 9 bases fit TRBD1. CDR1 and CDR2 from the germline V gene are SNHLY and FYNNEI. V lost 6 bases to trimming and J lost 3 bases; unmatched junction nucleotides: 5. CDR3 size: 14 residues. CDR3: CASRQDRGYTEAFF. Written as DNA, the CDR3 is TGTGCCAGCAGACAGGACAGGGGTTACACTGAAGCTTTCTTT. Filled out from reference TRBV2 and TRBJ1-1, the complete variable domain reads EPEVTQTPSHQVTQMGQEVILRCVPISNHLYFYWYRQILGQKVEFLVSFYNNEISEKSEIFDDQFSVERPDGSNFTLKIRSTKLEDSAMYFCASRQDRGYTEAFFGQGTRLTVV.

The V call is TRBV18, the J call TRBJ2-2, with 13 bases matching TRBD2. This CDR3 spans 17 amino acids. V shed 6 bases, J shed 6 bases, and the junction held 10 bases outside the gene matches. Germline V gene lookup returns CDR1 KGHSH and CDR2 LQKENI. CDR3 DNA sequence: TGTGCCAGCTCCCGTGGACTAGCGGGAGTGGGTCCCGGGGAGCTGTTTTTT. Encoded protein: CASSRGLAGVGPGELFF.

CDR3 DNA sequence: TGTGCCAGCAGTCCCCACCCGGCGGCCCTACAACATTTT. It is translated as CASSPHPAALQHF. The rearrangement uses TRBV27 and TRBJ1-5; D gene ambiguous. V was cut by 5 bases and J by 16 bases, with 21 bases left in between. The CDR3 extends over 13 amino acids. In germline, CDR1 is MNHEY, CDR2 SMNVEV (reference sequence).